The following is a T cell receptor beta chain sequence with its context. Original processing methods: Estimation of nucleated cell counts relied on the amplification of reference gene primers. The protocol was immunoSEQ multiplex PCR, while the TCRdb copy is restricted to in-frame clones and leaves out a portion. V, J and clone size are taken as reported in that table, and D and trimming were inferred from the DNA itself. The sample yields some 200,000 clones, over 75% seen once. This specimen belongs to a study of blood T cell repertoires in COVID-19. Study overall: Acute-phase and convalescent COVID-19 samples originated in the United States, Italy and Spain.

In terms of age and location, participants ranged from about 18 to 100 years and lived in about 25 US areas. Cohorts were based on clinical histories the participants reported. The CDR3 is 13 amino acids. Germline-derived CDR1 and CDR2 are SGHDN and FVKESK. V lost 3 bases and J 7 bases, leaving 12 bases between the germline ends. The gene calls are TRBV14 and TRBJ1-2, with D possibly being TRBD1 (6 bases). This sequence originates from a woman aged 40 to 50 with acute COVID-19. The sequencing sample was made of PBMCs or T cells enriched from blood (not recorded which). This CDR3 reads CASSQQAGVGYTF. Written as DNA, the CDR3 is TGTGCCAGCAGCCAGCAGGCAGGGGTTGGCTACACCTTC.